These 25 T cell receptor beta chains share one sample of origin, sequenced in a study of shared clonotypes between healthy human individuals. CD45RO negativity and positive selection for CCR7 defined naive CD8 cells, a population that excluded terminally differentiated effector memory CD45RA+ cells. Sequenced by immunoSEQ multiplex PCR; TCRdb stores in-frame clones only, minus some. The sample holds some 2 million clones, about 94% seen once. Sequencing was performed on naive CD8+ T cells sorted from blood. These receptors all stem from a man between 18 and 29 years old in good health.

The gene calls are TRBV4-1 and TRBJ2-7; the D is unclear. The CDR3 loop spans 15 amino acids. V lost 1 base and J 2 bases, leaving 12 bases between the germline ends. CDR1 is MGHRA and CDR2 is YSYEKL in the germline V gene. CDR3 coding DNA: TGCGCCAGCAGCCAAGTTTCAGGCAGCACCTACGAGCAGTACTTC. This encodes CASSQVSGSTYEQYF.

Of note for this clone: Other DNA sequences in this specimen translate into the identical CDR3. The V gene is TRBV5-4, the J gene TRBJ2-7; D is undetermined. The germline V and J ends were trimmed by 4 bases and 1 base, with 6 bases remaining between them. Germline V lookup: CDR1 SGHNT, CDR2 YYREEE (reference sequence). The CDR3 has 12 residues. The chain's CDR3 is CASSLNSYEQYF. CDR3 in DNA: TGTGCCAGCAGCCTAAATTCCTACGAGCAGTACTTC.

This chain joins TRBV9 and TRBJ2-7; TRBD2 agrees at 10 bases. The CDR3 runs to 14 residues. The V and J ends lost 1 base and 7 bases, in that order; junction bases with no gene match: 5. The germline gives CDR1 SGDLS, CDR2 YYNGEE. CDR3 DNA: TGTGCCAGCAGCGTAACTAGCGGGACGGAAGAGCAGTACTTC. Residues: CASSVTSGTEEQYF.

The rearrangement links TRBV5-6 to TRBJ1-6; D not resolved. Trimming took off 4 bases at V and 9 bases at J, with 17 bases between the two ends. Germline assignment: CDR1 SGHDT and CDR2 YYEEEE. CDR3 length: 15 residues. The CDR3 spells CASSPSAGSVSPLHF. The CDR3 nucleotides are TGTGCCAGCAGCCCCAGCGCGGGGTCGGTTTCACCCCTCCACTTT.

The chain links TRBV9 to TRBJ2-6; 12 bases match TRBD2. Looked up from germline, CDR1 is SGDLS and CDR2 is YYNGEE. The ends lost 0 bases at V and 0 bases at J; junction bases unmatched: 4. The CDR3 loop spans 19 amino acids. The CDR3 reads CASSVATSGRNSGANVLTF. DNA of the CDR3: TGTGCCAGCAGCGTAGCTACTAGCGGGAGGAACTCTGGGGCCAACGTCCTGACTTTC.

The V gene is TRBV25-1, the J gene TRBJ1-2; D remains unclear. This CDR3 is 11 amino acids long. Trimming stripped 5 bases from V and 8 bases from J, with 9 bases between. Germline values: CDR1 MGHDK, CDR2 SYGVNS. The CDR3 loop is CASSLGGGYTF. In DNA, the CDR3 is TGTGCCAGCAGTTTGGGCGGCGGCTACACCTTC.

The CDR3 sequence is CAWQSGGGSNQPQHF. The CDR3 DNA reads as TGTGCCTGGCAGAGCGGGGGAGGGAGCAATCAGCCCCAGCATTTT. The chain couples TRBV30 to TRBJ1-5; D perhaps matches TRBD1 (5 bases). V lost 5 bases and J lost 1, with 15 bases in between. Germline V lookup: CDR1 GTSNPN, CDR2 SVGIG (reference sequence). The CDR3 is 15 amino acids.

CDR3 bases: TGTGCCAGTACTTATACTGAGGGGGTTAACTATGGCTACACCTTC. Protein: CASTYTEGVNYGYTF. The chain uses TRBV19 and TRBJ1-2; possible D gene TRBD1, 6 bases. The CDR3 runs to 15 residues. Trimming left V 7 bases short and J 1 base short, with 16 bases between. The V gene's germline CDR1 is LNHDA and CDR2 SQIVND (reference sequence).

This rearrangement joins TRBV28 to TRBJ2-3, with D possibly TRBD2 on 5 matching bases. In germline, CDR1 is MDHEN, CDR2 SYDVKM. The V gene lost 2 bases and the J gene lost 5 bases, with 23 bases spanning the gap. The CDR3 is 18 amino acids. This CDR3 is CASSLPSKVRAELDTQYF. CDR3 in DNA: TGTGCCAGCAGTTTACCCAGTAAGGTGCGGGCGGAATTAGATACGCAGTATTTT.

The count of this clone is one. This chain connects TRBV4-1 to TRBJ2-7; D unresolved. The CDR3 spans 14 residues. Germline CDR1 MGHRA, CDR2 YSYEKL. The V end was cut by 1 base, the J end by 2 bases, with 9 bases between. CDR3: CASSQGRLTYEQYF. The CDR3 DNA sequence: TGCGCCAGCAGCCAAGGACGGTTGACCTACGAGCAGTACTTC.

The chain couples TRBV7-9 to TRBJ2-1; 11 bases map to TRBD2. CDR1 is SEHNR, CDR2 FQNEAQ, per germline (reference sequence). Trimming removed 1 base from V and 7 bases from J; junction bases left unmatched: 12. The CDR3 is 18 amino acids. The CDR3: CASSLVLAGARFENEQFF. CDR3 in DNA: TGTGCCAGCAGCTTAGTACTAGCGGGGGCAAGGTTTGAGAATGAGCAGTTCTTC.

The chain employs TRBV30 and TRBJ1-1; unclear D gene. Germline lookup yields CDR1 GTSNPN and CDR2 SVGIG (reference sequence). The ends were cut back, 1 base at V and 1 base at J, with 16 bases in the middle. The CDR3 has 16 residues. DNA for the CDR3: TGTGCCTGGAGTGGTACCTCCCAAAGGCAGAACACTGAAGCTTTCTTT. This sequence encodes CAWSGTSQRQNTEAFF. Supplemented by reference TRBV30 and TRBJ1-1, the full variable domain reads SQTIHQWPATLVQPVGSPLSLECTVEGTSNPNLYWYRQAAGRGLQLLFYSVGIGQISSEVPQNLSASRPQDRQFILSSKKLLLSDSGFYLCAWSGTSQRQNTEAFFGQGTRLTVV.

This chain connects TRBV27 to TRBJ2-1, with TRBD1 identical over 8 bases. From germline, CDR1 is MNHEY and CDR2 SMNVEV (reference sequence). V lost 7 bases to trimming and J lost 5 bases; unmatched junction nucleotides: 4. The length of the CDR3 is 13 residues. The CDR3 loop reads CASTQGANNEQFF. The CDR3 bases are TGTGCCAGCACTCAGGGGGCTAACAATGAGCAGTTCTTC.

The chain recombines TRBV10-3 with TRBJ1-2, with a tentative D call TRBD1 (6 bases). V was clipped by 2 bases and J by 0 bases, with 10 bases between them. This CDR3 is 15 amino acids long. The germline gives CDR1 ENHRY, CDR2 SYGVKD. CDR3 in DNA: TGTGCCATCAGTGAGGCAGGGGTGGCTAACTATGGCTACACCTTC. Encoded protein: CAISEAGVANYGYTF.

The CDR3 is CASSEPLGRGPTDTQYF. CDR3 coding DNA: TGTGCCAGCAGTGAACCTCTCGGACGAGGACCCACAGATACGCAGTATTTT. The chain combines TRBV25-1 with TRBJ2-3; D is uncertain. Germline V CDR1 and CDR2: MGHDK, SYGVNS. V shed 2 bases and J shed 2 bases, with 17 bases lying between them. The CDR3 has 17 amino acids.

The V and J genes are TRBV4-1 and TRBJ1-4; TRBD1 aligns across 9 bases. CDR3 length: 17 residues. The J segment lost 0 bases and the V segment lost 4 bases, leaving 6 bases of the junction unmatched. Germline values: CDR1 MGHRA, CDR2 YSYEKL. The CDR3 DNA follows: TGCGCCAGCAGCCCACGGGGACAGGGAGCAACTAATGAAAAACTGTTTTTT. Translation gives CASSPRGQGATNEKLFF.

As regards this clone: The same CDR3 is also encoded by other DNA sequences in this sample. The gene calls are TRBV5-1 and TRBJ2-7, with TRBD2 matching 11 bases. The V segment lost 0 bases and the J segment 3 bases; nucleotides outside the gene matches: 2. Germline CDR1 and CDR2: SGHRS and YFSETQ. This CDR3 spans 15 amino acids. The CDR3 spells CASSLALAGGYEQYF. As DNA, the CDR3 is TGCGCCAGCAGCTTGGCCCTAGCGGGAGGCTACGAGCAGTACTTC.

The chain has TRBV6-5 and TRBJ2-7; 8 nucleotides match TRBD1. This CDR3 is built from 15 residues. Germline CDR1 reads MNHEY; CDR2 reads SVGAGI. Losses at the gene ends were 6 bases for V and 2 bases for J; bases not matched to a gene: 9. The CDR3 sequence: CASSFLGTGPYEQYF. CDR3 bases: TGTGCCAGCAGCTTCCTCGGGACAGGTCCCTACGAGCAGTACTTC.

J is TRBJ1-6 and V is TRBV13, with D hard to call. There are 13 residues in the CDR3. Germline V gene data show CDR1 as PRHDT and CDR2 as FYEKMQ (reference sequence). Deletions cut 0 bases from V and 8 bases from J, with 5 bases between. The CDR3 bases are TGTGCCAGCAGCTTAGGCCTCTATTCACCCCTCCACTTT. Its translation is CASSLGLYSPLHF.

V is TRBV5-1 and J is TRBJ1-1; D may be TRBD1 (6 bases). The V gene lost 6 bases and the J gene lost 0 bases, with 18 bases spanning the gap. Germline lookup yields CDR1 SGHRS and CDR2 YFSETQ. This CDR3 comprises 16 residues. In DNA, the CDR3 is TGCGCCAGCAATTGGGGGACCAGGGACATGAACACTGAAGCTTTCTTT. It yields the protein CASNWGTRDMNTEAFF.

V gene TRBV6-5 combines with J gene TRBJ2-1, with TRBD2 matching over 7 bases. Looked up from germline, CDR1 is MNHEY and CDR2 is SVGAGI. CDR3 length: 16 residues. The junction had 6 bases not matched to a gene; V was cut back by 4 bases and J by 0 bases. CDR3 in amino acids: CASSWPTSDSYNEQFF. The CDR3 nucleotides are TGTGCCAGCAGTTGGCCTACTAGCGACTCCTACAATGAGCAGTTCTTC.

The chain uses TRBV5-1 and TRBJ2-1; 8 bases match TRBD1. V trimming: 7 bases; J trimming: 5 bases; junction bases outside the gene matches: 5. There are 13 residues in the CDR3. From germline, CDR1 is SGHRS and CDR2 YFSETQ. Written as DNA, the CDR3 is TGCGCCAGCCGGACAGGGTTCGACAATGAGCAGTTCTTC. Its translation is CASRTGFDNEQFF.

In this sample, this clone turned up once. The chain carries TRBV5-6 and TRBJ2-1; a weak D match, TRBD2 (7 bases). CDR3 length equals 16 residues. With 0 bases removed from V and 3 bases from J, the gap between germline ends came to 13 bases. Germline CDR1 and CDR2: SGHDT and YYEEEE. For the CDR3, the DNA is TGTGCCAGCAGCTTGGGTCGGGGAGGGGGCTACAATGAGCAGTTCTTC. It specifies CASSLGRGGGYNEQFF. The variable domain in full, with the rest retrieved from reference TRBV5-6 and TRBJ2-1, is DAGVTQSPTHLIKTRGQQVTLRCSPKSGHDTVSWYQQALGQGPQFIFQYYEEEERQRGNFPDRFSGHQFPNYSSELNVNALLLGDSALYLCASSLGRGGGYNEQFFGPGTRLTVL.

As regards this clone: The sample holds other DNA sequences that translate to the same CDR3. The J gene is TRBJ2-7, the V gene TRBV10-3; TRBD1 is a possible D gene (6 bases). With 3 bases removed from V and 0 bases from J, the gap between germline ends came to 9 bases. The CDR3 length is 14 residues. Germline CDR1 and CDR2: ENHRY and SYGVKD. The CDR3 DNA reads TGTGCCATCAGTGACCAGGGGAGCTCCTACGAGCAGTACTTC. Translated: CAISDQGSSYEQYF.

This rearrangement joins TRBV2 to TRBJ2-1; 10 nucleotides line up with TRBD1. The CDR3 runs 14 residues. Looked up from germline, CDR1 is SNHLY and CDR2 is FYNNEI. V was clipped by 9 bases and J by 1 base; unmatched bases: 3. The CDR3 DNA follows: TGTGCCAGAACGGGACAGGGGTCCTACAATGAGCAGTTCTTC. This sequence encodes CARTGQGSYNEQFF.